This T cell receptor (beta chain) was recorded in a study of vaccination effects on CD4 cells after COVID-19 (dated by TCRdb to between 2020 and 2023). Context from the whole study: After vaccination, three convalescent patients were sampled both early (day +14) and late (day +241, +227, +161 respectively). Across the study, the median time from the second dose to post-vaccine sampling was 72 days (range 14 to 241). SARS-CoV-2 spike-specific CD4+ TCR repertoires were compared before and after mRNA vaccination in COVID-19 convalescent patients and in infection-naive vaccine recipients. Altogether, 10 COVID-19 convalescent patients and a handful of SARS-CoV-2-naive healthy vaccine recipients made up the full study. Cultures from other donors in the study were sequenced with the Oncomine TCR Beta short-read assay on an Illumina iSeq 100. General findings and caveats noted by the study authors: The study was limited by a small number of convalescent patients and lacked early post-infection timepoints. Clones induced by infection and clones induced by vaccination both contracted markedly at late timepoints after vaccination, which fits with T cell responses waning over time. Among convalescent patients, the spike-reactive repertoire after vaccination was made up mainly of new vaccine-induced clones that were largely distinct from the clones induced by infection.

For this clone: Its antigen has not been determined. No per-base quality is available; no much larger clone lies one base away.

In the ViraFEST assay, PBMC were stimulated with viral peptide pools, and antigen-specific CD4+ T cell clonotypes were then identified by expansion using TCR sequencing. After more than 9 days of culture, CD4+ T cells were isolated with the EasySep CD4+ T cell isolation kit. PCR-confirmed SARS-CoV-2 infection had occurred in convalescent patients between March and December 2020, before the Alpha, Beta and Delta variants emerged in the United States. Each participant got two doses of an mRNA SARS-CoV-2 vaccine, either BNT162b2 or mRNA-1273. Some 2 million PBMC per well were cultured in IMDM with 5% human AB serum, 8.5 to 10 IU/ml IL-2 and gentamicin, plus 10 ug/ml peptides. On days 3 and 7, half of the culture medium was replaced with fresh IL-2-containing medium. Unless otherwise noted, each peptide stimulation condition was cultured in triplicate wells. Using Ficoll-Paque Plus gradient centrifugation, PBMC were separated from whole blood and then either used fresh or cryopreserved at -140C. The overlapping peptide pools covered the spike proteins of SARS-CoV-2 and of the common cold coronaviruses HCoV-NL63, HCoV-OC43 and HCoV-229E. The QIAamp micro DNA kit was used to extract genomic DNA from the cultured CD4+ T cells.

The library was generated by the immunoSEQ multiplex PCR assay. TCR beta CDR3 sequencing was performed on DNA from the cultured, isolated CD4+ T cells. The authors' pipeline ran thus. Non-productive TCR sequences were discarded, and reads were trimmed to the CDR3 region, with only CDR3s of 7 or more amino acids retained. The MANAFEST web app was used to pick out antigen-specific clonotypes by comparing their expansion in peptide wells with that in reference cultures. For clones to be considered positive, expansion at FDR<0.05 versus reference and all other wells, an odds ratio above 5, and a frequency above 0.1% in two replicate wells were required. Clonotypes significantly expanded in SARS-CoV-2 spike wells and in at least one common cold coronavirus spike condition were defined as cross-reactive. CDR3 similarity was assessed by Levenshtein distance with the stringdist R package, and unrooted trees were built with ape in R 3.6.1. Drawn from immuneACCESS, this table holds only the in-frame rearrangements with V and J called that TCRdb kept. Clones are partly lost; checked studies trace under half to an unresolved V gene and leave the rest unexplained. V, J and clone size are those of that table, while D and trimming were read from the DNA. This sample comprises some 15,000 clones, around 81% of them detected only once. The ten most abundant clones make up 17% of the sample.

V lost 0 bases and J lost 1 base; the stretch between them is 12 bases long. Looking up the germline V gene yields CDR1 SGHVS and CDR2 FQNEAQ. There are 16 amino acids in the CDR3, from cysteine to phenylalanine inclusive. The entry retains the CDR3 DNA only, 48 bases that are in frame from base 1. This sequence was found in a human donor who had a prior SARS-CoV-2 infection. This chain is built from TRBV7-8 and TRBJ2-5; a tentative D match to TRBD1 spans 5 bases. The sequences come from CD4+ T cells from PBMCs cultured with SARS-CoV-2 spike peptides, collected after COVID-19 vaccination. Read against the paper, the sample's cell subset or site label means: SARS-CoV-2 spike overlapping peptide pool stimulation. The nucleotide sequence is TGTGCCAGCAGCTTAGCCCGATGGACACTCCAAGAGACCCAGTACTTC. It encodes CASSLARWTLQETQYF.